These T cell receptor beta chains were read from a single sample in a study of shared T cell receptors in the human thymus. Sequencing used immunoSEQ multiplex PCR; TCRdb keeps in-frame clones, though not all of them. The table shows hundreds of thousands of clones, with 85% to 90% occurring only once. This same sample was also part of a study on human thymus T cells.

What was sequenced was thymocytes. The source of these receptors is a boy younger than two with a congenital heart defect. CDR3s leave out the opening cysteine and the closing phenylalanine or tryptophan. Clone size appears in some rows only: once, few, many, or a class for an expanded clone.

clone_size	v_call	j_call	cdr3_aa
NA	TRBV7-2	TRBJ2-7	ASSLAPLAGGWLGSYEQY
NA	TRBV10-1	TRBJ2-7	ASSEGRESLSYEQY
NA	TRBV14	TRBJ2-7	ASSLGRDREQY
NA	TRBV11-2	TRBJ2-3	ASSLETHKTSDNTQY
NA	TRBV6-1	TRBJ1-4	ASSEALRTNKLEKLF
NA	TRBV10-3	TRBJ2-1	ATEGGANEQF
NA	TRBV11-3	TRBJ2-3	ASSLGFRSDTQY
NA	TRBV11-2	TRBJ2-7	ASSLSDTYEQY
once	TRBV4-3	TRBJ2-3	ASSQDRVSGNTDTQY
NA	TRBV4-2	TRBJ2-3	ASSHNSLRGATDTQY
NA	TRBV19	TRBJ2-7	ASSPGQLSEQY
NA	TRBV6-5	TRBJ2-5	ASSTAGLGGETQY
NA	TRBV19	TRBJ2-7	ASSMVSSYEQY
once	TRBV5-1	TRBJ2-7	ASSPRTSGRYEQY
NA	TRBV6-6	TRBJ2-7	ASSYDDRGCSYEQY
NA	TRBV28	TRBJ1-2	ASSFVDYGYT
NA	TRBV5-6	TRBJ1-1	ASSPCQGGTEAF
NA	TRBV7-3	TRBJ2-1	ASSLTDSSSSYNEQF
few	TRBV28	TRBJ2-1	ASSRPEWPYNEQF
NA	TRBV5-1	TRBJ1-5	ASSAGSDQPQH
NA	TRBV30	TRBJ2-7	AWSSPGTGGHEQY
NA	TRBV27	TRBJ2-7	ASRPPTSGRLPSYEQY
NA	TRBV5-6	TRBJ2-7	ASSLSTTPREQY
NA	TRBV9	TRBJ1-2	ASSLRRGINYGYT
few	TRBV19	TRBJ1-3	ASTLSGNTIY
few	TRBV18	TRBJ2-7	ASSPVGAGGRYEQY
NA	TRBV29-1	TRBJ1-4	SVEDPGDRDEKLF
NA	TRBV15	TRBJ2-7	ATSRDRPHRGPDEQY
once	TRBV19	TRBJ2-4	ASSMSLGTSGRGQNIQY
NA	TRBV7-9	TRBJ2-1	ASSLPGTSGSRNEQF
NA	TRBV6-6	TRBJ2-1	ASSPLDSEQF
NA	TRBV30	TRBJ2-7	AWSCRGYLPYEQY
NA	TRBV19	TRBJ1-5	ASSMILLAAASNQPQH
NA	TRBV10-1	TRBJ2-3	ADTGDTQY
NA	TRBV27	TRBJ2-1	ASSFGRGVNEQF
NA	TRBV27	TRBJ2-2	ASSWGPGELF
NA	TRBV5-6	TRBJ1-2	ASSSSKGYT
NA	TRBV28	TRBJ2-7	ASSPGLAVPYEQY
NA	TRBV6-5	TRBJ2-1	ASSYALAGSEQF
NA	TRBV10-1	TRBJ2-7	ASSEFLSSPSYEQY
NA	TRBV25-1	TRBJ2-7	ASSEWTGVVYEQY
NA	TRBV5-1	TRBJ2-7	ASSLGGGGPYEQY
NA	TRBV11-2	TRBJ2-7	ASSLGLAGGPYEQY